This is a list of T cell receptor beta chains from one sample in a study of OX40 agonist ivuxolimab in advanced cancers. Clones were read by immunoSEQ multiplex PCR, and TCRdb kept only the in-frame ones, dropping some. The table has 55,000 to 65,000 clones, 75% to 90% seen once. Here the sequenced sample was CD4+ or CD8+ T cells sorted from blood, taken in a trial of the OX40 agonist ivuxolimab. The receptor source for this set is an adult with an advanced solid tumor such as melanoma, head and neck, liver or kidney cancer. Each CDR3 is given with its conserved first and last residue. D genes are given only for firm matches. Not every row has a clone size; where given, it reads once, few, many or a size class.

V gene,D gene,J gene,clone size,CDR3 protein,CDR3 DNA
TRBV7-9,-,TRBJ2-3,-,CASSPRGPDTQYF,TGTGCCAGCAGCCCCAGGGGACCAGATACGCAGTATTTT
TRBV19,-,TRBJ2-5,-,CASSMVEETQYF,TGTGCCAGTAGTATGGTAGAAGAGACCCAGTACTTC
TRBV9,TRBD2,TRBJ2-5,-,CASSVLAGDLGTETQYF,TGTGCCAGCAGCGTATTAGCGGGGGACCTCGGCACAGAGACCCAGTACTTC
TRBV29-1,-,TRBJ2-7,few,CSVVLGRASYEQYF,TGCAGCGTTGTCTTGGGACGGGCCTCCTACGAGCAGTACTTC
TRBV12-5,-,TRBJ2-1,-,CASVTGASYNEQFF,TGTGCTAGTGTTACGGGAGCCTCCTACAATGAGCAGTTCTTC
TRBV14,-,TRBJ2-3,-,CASSPPRLTDTQYF,TGTGCCAGCAGCCCCCCTCGCCTGACAGATACGCAGTATTTT
TRBV7-2,-,TRBJ2-3,once,CASSLARNTDTQYF,TGTGCCAGCAGCTTAGCTAGAAACACAGATACGCAGTATTTT
TRBV30,-,TRBJ2-2,-,CAWSVRAGFMTGELFF,TGTGCCTGGAGTGTAAGGGCAGGGTTCATGACCGGGGAGCTGTTTTTT
TRBV27,-,TRBJ2-3,-,CASASRITDTQYF,TGTGCCAGCGCGTCTAGAATTACAGATACGCAGTATTTT
TRBV29-1,TRBD1,TRBJ2-3,-,CSVEDPDRGTDTQYF,TGCAGCGTTGAAGATCCCGACAGGGGGACAGATACGCAGTATTTT
TRBV9,TRBD2,TRBJ2-7,-,CASSVGLADGEQYF,TGTGCCAGCAGCGTCGGACTAGCGGACGGCGAGCAGTACTTC
TRBV4-1,-,TRBJ1-5,once,CASSQVITGQGNQPQHF,TGCGCCAGCAGCCAAGTAATAACGGGGCAGGGAAATCAGCCCCAGCATTTT
TRBV29-1,-,TRBJ1-1,-,CSVEDPGTEAFF,TGCAGCGTTGAAGATCCGGGCACTGAAGCTTTCTTT
TRBV10-2,-,TRBJ2-7,-,CASSESRGSDEQYF,TGCGCCAGCAGTGAGTCCCGAGGGAGCGACGAGCAGTACTTC
TRBV2,-,TRBJ2-1,-,CASSEAPGSGRGYNEQFF,TGTGCCAGCAGTGAAGCGCCGGGTAGCGGTAGGGGCTACAATGAGCAGTTCTTC
TRBV29-1,-,TRBJ1-4,-,CSVFQGGEKLFF,TGCAGCGTTTTTCAGGGAGGGGAAAAACTGTTTTTT
TRBV4-2,-,TRBJ2-7,-,CASSQDVQGHEQYF,TGTGCCAGCAGCCAAGATGTACAGGGCCACGAGCAGTACTTC
TRBV30,TRBD1,TRBJ2-1,once,CAWSVLGTGNEQFF,TGTGCCTGGAGTGTACTTGGGACAGGGAATGAGCAGTTCTTC
TRBV4-1,TRBD2,TRBJ2-7,-,CASSTRGSGSYEQYF,TGCGCCAGCAGCACCCGGGGTAGCGGGAGTTACGAGCAGTACTTC
TRBV5-1,-,TRBJ2-2,-,CASSLVAANTGELFF,TGCGCCAGCAGCTTGGTAGCGGCGAACACCGGGGAGCTGTTTTTT
TRBV12-2,-,TRBJ1-5,-,CASRTSGVSADSNQPQHF,TGTGCAAGTCGCACCTCTGGTGTGTCAGCTGATAGCAATCAGCCCCAGCATTTT
TRBV2,-,TRBJ1-2,-,CASSVSGTLIGYTF,TGTGCCAGCAGTGTCTCCGGGACATTGATCGGCTACACCTTC
TRBV13,-,TRBJ2-7,once,CASSLVGRASYEQYF,TGTGCCAGCAGCTTGGTGGGACGGGCCTCCTACGAGCAGTACTTC
TRBV19,-,TRBJ2-1,-,CASSSPPTRDEQFF,TGTGCCAGTAGTTCGCCTCCAACTCGGGATGAGCAGTTCTTC
TRBV11-3,-,TRBJ2-1,-,CASSLGRDEQFF,TGTGCCAGCAGCTTAGGGCGGGATGAGCAGTTCTTC
TRBV11-2,-,TRBJ2-7,-,CASSLEEVEQYF,TGTGCCAGCAGCTTAGAGGAGGTAGAGCAGTACTTC
TRBV9,-,TRBJ2-1,-,CASSVAISVNEQFF,TGTGCCAGCAGCGTAGCGATTAGCGTCAATGAGCAGTTCTTC
TRBV5-1,-,TRBJ2-1,-,CASSLASANNEQFF,TGCGCCAGCAGCTTGGCCTCAGCGAACAATGAGCAGTTCTTC
TRBV28,-,TRBJ2-7,few,CASSSTLRQAPGTYEQYF,TGTGCCAGCAGTTCGACTCTGAGACAGGCCCCAGGGACCTACGAGCAGTACTTC
TRBV28,-,TRBJ2-7,-,CASSSTTLYEQYF,TGTGCCAGCAGTTCGACTACGCTTTACGAGCAGTACTTC
TRBV6-5,-,TRBJ1-6,-,CASTSRREGSPLHF,TGTGCCAGCACCTCCCGAAGGGAGGGTTCACCCCTCCACTTT
TRBV4-2,TRBD1,TRBJ1-2,few,CASSQAGGEYGYTF,TGTGCCAGCAGCCAGGCAGGGGGCGAGTATGGCTACACCTTC
TRBV28,TRBD1,TRBJ1-2,-,CASSQPQGAVYGYTF,TGTGCCAGCAGCCAACCACAGGGGGCAGTCTATGGCTACACCTTC
TRBV6-4,-,TRBJ2-3,-,CASSENRGDTQYF,TGTGCCAGCAGTGAAAACCGCGGAGATACGCAGTATTTT
TRBV9,-,TRBJ1-3,few,CASSVGGGRTNTIYF,TGTGCCAGCAGCGTAGGCGGAGGACGCACCAACACCATATATTTT
TRBV5-1,-,TRBJ2-7,few,CASRGASSYEQYF,TGCGCCAGCAGGGGGGCATCGTCCTACGAGCAGTACTTC
TRBV4-3,-,TRBJ2-2,once,CASSQEILNTGELFF,TGCGCCAGCAGCCAAGAAATACTCAACACCGGGGAGCTGTTTTTT
TRBV4-2,TRBD1,TRBJ2-4,few,CASSPTRQGWDIQYF,TGTGCCAGCAGCCCGACACGACAGGGGTGGGACATTCAGTACTTC
TRBV5-4,TRBD1,TRBJ2-2,-,CASAGNTGGTGELFF,TGTGCCAGCGCTGGGAATACAGGGGGTACCGGGGAGCTGTTTTTT
TRBV19,-,TRBJ2-7,-,CASSTQSPADEQYF,TGTGCCAGTAGTACACAATCCCCGGCGGACGAGCAGTACTTC
TRBV6-5,-,TRBJ2-7,once,CASSPLYYEQYF,TGTGCCAGCAGTCCGCTTTATTACGAGCAGTACTTC
TRBV6-1,-,TRBJ2-7,-,CASGWGESYEQYF,TGTGCCAGCGGGTGGGGGGAATCTTACGAGCAGTACTTC
TRBV6-4,-,TRBJ1-4,-,CASSETGNHEKLFF,TGTGCCAGCAGTGAAACCGGGAATCATGAAAAACTGTTTTTT
TRBV7-2,TRBD2,TRBJ2-1,-,CATKTGGAHNEQFF,TGTGCCACTAAAACGGGAGGGGCCCACAATGAGCAGTTCTTC
TRBV15,TRBD2,TRBJ2-1,-,CATSRDRGLAGHNEQFF,TGTGCCACCAGCAGAGATAGGGGGCTAGCGGGACACAATGAGCAGTTCTTC